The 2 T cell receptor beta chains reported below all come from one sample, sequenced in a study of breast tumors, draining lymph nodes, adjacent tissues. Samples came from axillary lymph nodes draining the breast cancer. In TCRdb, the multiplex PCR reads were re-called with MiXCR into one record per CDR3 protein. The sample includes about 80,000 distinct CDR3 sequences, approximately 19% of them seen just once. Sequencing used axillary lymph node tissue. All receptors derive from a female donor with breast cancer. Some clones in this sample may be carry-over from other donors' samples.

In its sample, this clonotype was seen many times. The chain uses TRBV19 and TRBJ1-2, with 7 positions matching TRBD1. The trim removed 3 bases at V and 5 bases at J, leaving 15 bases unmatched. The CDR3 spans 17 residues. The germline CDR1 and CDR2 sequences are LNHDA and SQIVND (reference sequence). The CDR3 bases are TGTGCCAGTAGTATTGGGGATGGAGGGGGCGCCGGTTATGGCTACACCTTC. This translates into CASSIGDGGGAGYGYTF.

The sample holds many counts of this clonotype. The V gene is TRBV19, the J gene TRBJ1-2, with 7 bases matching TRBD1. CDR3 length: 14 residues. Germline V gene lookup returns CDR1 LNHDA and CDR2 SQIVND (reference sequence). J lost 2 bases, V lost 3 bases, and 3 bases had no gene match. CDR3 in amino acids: CASSIPGQNYGYTF. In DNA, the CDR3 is TGTGCCAGTAGTATTCCGGGACAGAACTATGGCTACACCTTC.